This T cell receptor beta chain was captured by sequencing in a study of neurological immune-mediated disorders. TCRdb redid the calling of the 5' RACE reads with MiXCR, one entry per CDR3 protein. The table lists approximately 66,000 distinct CDR3 sequences, 4.5% of them singletons, with less than 8% in the top ten. The CDR3 covers 21 residues. J gave up 0 bases and V 8 bases, and 22 bases lay outside the gene matches. Germline CDR1 LNHNV, CDR2 YYDKDF (reference sequence). The rearrangement uses TRBV15 and TRBJ1-4, with 9 bases identical to TRBD1. Sequencing input: PBMCs. The clonotype comes from a man younger than 45 with multiple sclerosis. DNA for the CDR3: TGTGCCACCGCCCAGGGATTCTCGGACAGGGGCCTAATGTCAACTAATGAAAAACTGTTTTTT. Encoded protein: CATAQGFSDRGLMSTNEKLFF. The full variable domain, with the rest looked up from reference TRBV15 and TRBJ1-4, is DAMVIQNPRYQVTQFGKPVTLSCSQTLNHNVMYWYQQKSSQAPKLLFHYYDKDFNNEADTPDNFQSRRPNTSFCFLDIRSPGLGDTAMYLCATAQGFSDRGLMSTNEKLFFGSGTQLSVL.